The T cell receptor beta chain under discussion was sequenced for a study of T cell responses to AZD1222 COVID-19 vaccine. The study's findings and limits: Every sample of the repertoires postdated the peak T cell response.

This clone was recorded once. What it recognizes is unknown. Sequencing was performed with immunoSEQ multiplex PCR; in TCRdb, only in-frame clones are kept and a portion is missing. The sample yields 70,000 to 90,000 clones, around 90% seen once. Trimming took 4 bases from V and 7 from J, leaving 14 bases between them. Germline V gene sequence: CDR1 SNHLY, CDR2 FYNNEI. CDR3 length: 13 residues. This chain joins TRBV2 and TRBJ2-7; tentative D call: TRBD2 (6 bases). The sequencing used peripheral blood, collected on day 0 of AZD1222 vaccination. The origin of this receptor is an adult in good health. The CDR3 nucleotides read TGTGCCAGCAGTGTTCTAGCGCTTGGGGAGCAGTACTTC. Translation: CASSVLALGEQYF.